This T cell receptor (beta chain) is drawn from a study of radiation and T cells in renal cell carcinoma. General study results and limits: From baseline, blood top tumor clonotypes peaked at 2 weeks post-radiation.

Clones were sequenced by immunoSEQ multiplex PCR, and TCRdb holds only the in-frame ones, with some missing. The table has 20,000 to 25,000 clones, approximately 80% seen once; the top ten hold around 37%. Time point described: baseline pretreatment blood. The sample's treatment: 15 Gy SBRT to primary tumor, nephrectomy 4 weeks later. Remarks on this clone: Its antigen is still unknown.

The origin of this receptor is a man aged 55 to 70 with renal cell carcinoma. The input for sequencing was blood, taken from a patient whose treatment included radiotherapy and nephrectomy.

The CDR3 loop is CASSGGGEQFF. The CDR3 DNA follows: TGTGCCAGCAGCGGGGGGGGCGAGCAGTTCTTC. V and J are TRBV6-6 and TRBJ2-1; 8 positions match TRBD2. The ends lost 6 bases at V and 10 bases at J; junction bases unmatched: 2. In germline, CDR1 is MNHNY, CDR2 SVGAGI (reference sequence). The CDR3 spans 11 residues.